This TCR beta chain was captured in a study of blood T cell repertoires in COVID-19. About the study: Samples taken during acute and convalescent COVID-19 were collected in the United States, Italy and Spain. Sources were T cells, B-cell-depleted T cells, or PBMCs; the material itself was cDNA or gDNA.

CDR1 and CDR2 (germline): MNHEY, SVGEGT. With 4 bases removed from V and 7 bases from J, the gap between germline ends came to 20 bases. CDR3 length: 16 amino acids. Clones were sequenced by immunoSEQ multiplex PCR, and TCRdb holds only the in-frame ones, with some missing. The top ten clones hold roughly 1.3% of a sample with under 250,000 clones, just under 85% of them seen once. Individuals drawn from approximately 26 US areas were about 18 to 100 years old. Donors were grouped by their self-reported clinical history. The sequencing sample was made of PBMCs or T cells enriched from blood (not recorded which). The chain employs TRBV6-2 or TRBV6-3 and TRBJ2-1; perhaps TRBD2 as D (7 bases). This receptor was identified in a middle-aged woman with acute COVID-19. The CDR3 here is CASSFRAGALGNEQFF. CDR3 sequence (DNA): TGTGCCAGCAGTTTCCGGGCGGGGGCCCTGGGAAATGAGCAGTTCTTC.